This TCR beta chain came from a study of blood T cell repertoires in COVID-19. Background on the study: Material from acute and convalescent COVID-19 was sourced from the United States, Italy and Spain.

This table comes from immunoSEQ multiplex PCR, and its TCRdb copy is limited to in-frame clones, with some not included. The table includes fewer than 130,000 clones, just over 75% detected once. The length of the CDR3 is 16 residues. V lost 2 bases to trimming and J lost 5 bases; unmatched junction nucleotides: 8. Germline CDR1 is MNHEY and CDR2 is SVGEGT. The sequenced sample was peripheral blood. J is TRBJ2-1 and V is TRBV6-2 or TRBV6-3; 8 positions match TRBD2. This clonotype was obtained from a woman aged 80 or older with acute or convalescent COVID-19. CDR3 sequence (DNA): TGTGCCAGCAGTTACGTTACACTAGCGGTTAACAATGAGCAGTTCTTC. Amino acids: CASSYVTLAVNNEQFF.